This entry features one T cell receptor beta chain sequence. These data come from a study of blood T cell repertoires in COVID-19. Study information: Samples representing acute and convalescent COVID-19 were sourced from the United States, Italy and Spain. T cells, B-cell-depleted T cells, or PBMCs supplied cDNA or gDNA.

V lost 5 bases, J lost 1 base, and 14 bases lay in between. The CDR3 spans 15 residues. Per germline, CDR1 MGHRA and CDR2 YSYEKL. TCRdb's copy holds only in-frame clones and misses some; the assay was immunoSEQ multiplex PCR. The table lists 400,000 or so clones, roughly nine tenths of them singletons, with around 1.1% in the top ten. Individuals aged about 18 to 100 years were recruited from around 22 US areas. Cohort assignment relied on participant-reported clinical history. This receptor was taken from a man aged 25 to 40 who had recovered from COVID-19. Sequences were obtained from PBMCs or T cells enriched from blood (not recorded which). The chain links TRBV4-1 to TRBJ1-1; weak D call: TRBD1 (6 bases). The CDR3 DNA follows: TGCGCCAGCAGCTCTAAGGGGGTCGGGAACACTGAAGCTTTCTTT. Translating it yields CASSSKGVGNTEAFF.